These 14 T cell receptor beta chains were sequenced from one sample in a study of HIV-infected patients and healthy controls. TCRdb called the 5' RACE reads again in MiXCR, with one record for every CDR3 protein. The sample has 15,000 to 20,000 distinct CDR3 sequences, approximately 16% seen once; the top ten hold approximately 24%. The sequencing sample was made of CD8+ T cells from blood. These TCRs come from a human donor in good health.

This clonotype appeared many times. CDR3 sequence (DNA): TGTGCCAGCAGTGCTGGTAGCGGGAGCACAGATACGCAGTATTTT. Its translation: CASSAGSGSTDTQYF. The chain has TRBV6-4 and TRBJ2-3; 7 nucleotides line up with TRBD2. V gave up 4 bases and J gave up 0 bases; unmatched junction bases: 4. The germline gives CDR1 MRHNA, CDR2 SNTAGT. The CDR3 consists of 15 residues.

The genes are TRBV4-3 and TRBJ2-6; D might be TRBD2 (5 bases). Germline V gene sequence: CDR1 LGHNA, CDR2 YSLEER. The V gene lost 3 bases and the J gene lost 1 base, with 13 bases spanning the gap. The CDR3 contains 17 residues. The CDR3 sequence is CASSHNPSGSGANVLTF. The CDR3 DNA reads TGCGCCAGCAGCCACAACCCTTCGGGGTCTGGGGCCAACGTCCTGACTTTC.

The CDR3 loop reads CSVEDASGSYYNEQFF. CDR3 sequence (DNA): TGCAGCGTTGAAGACGCTAGCGGGAGTTACTACAATGAGCAGTTCTTC. This chain uses TRBV29-1 with TRBJ2-1; 10 positions match TRBD2. The germline gives CDR1 SQVTM, CDR2 ANQGSEA. Trimming cost V 0 bases and J 3 bases; bases outside gene matches: 5. The CDR3 runs 16 residues.

This clonotype appeared a single time. The chain recombines TRBV19 with TRBJ2-1, with D possibly matching TRBD2 (6 bases). Per germline, CDR1 LNHDA and CDR2 SQIVND (reference sequence). Trimming removed 7 bases from V and 2 bases from J, with 12 bases in between. The CDR3 runs 14 residues. The CDR3 nucleotides read TGTGCCAGTAACCCCGGACTAACCTACAATGAGCAGTTCTTC. This sequence encodes CASNPGLTYNEQFF.

This clonotype was seen many times. The chain uses TRBV7-9 and TRBJ1-5, with D tentatively TRBD1 (5 bases). The ends were cut back, 0 bases at V and 3 bases at J, with 6 bases in the middle. Germline values: CDR1 SEHNR, CDR2 FQNEAQ (reference sequence). CDR3 length: 14 amino acids. CDR3 amino acids: CASSLAGANQPQHF. In DNA form, the CDR3 reads TGTGCCAGCAGCTTAGCTGGGGCCAATCAGCCCCAGCATTTT. Combining the CDR3 with reference TRBV7-9 and TRBJ1-5 gives the whole variable domain DTGVSQNPRHKITKRGQNVTFRCDPISEHNRLYWYRQTLGQGPEFLTYFQNEAQLEKSRLLSDRFSAERPKGSFSTLEIQRTEQGDSAMYLCASSLAGANQPQHFGDGTRLSIL.

The rearrangement links TRBV20-1 to TRBJ2-5; 9 bases align to TRBD1. There are 15 residues in the CDR3. The germline CDR1 and CDR2 sequences are DFQATT and SNEGSKA (reference sequence). Trimming removed 3 bases from V and 0 bases from J; junction bases left unmatched: 5. The CDR3 DNA reads as TGCAGTGCTAGTCCGGGACAGGGTTACCAAGAGACCCAGTACTTC. Encoded protein: CSASPGQGYQETQYF.

This clonotype was observed many times. The rearrangement links TRBV29-1 to TRBJ2-5; 10 bases fit TRBD1. This CDR3 region has 14 residues. CDR1 is SQVTM and CDR2 is ANQGSEA in the germline V gene. V shed 6 bases and J 5 bases; nucleotides not matched to a gene: 9. The DNA of the CDR3 is TGCAGCGTGCCTGACAGGGGGCTGGGTGAGACCCAGTACTTC. The encoded protein is CSVPDRGLGETQYF.

In its sample, this clonotype was seen many times. As DNA, the CDR3 is TGTGCCAGCAGCCCCCGGACAGTTCAAGAGACCCAGTACTTC. Its protein product is CASSPRTVQETQYF. The chain combines TRBV7-8 with TRBJ2-5, with D maybe TRBD1 (6 bases). CDR1 is SGHVS and CDR2 is FQNEAQ in the germline V gene. V was trimmed by 5 bases and J by 2 bases, leaving 12 bases between them. CDR3 length: 14 amino acids.

The table lists this clonotype with many counts. J is TRBJ1-2 and V is TRBV7-9; 8 bases line up with TRBD1. This CDR3 comprises 13 residues. Germline CDR1 is SEHNR and CDR2 is FQNEAQ (reference sequence). Trimming cost V 2 bases and J 6 bases; bases outside gene matches: 2. As DNA, the CDR3 is TGTGCCAGCAGCTTACAGGGGGCTAATGGCTACACCTTC. It codes for CASSLQGANGYTF.

The sample holds many counts of this clonotype. The V and J genes are TRBV21-1 and TRBJ2-3; the table's TRBD1 call for D was not verified on the DNA. TRBV21-1 is a pseudogene segment. This CDR3 has 15 amino acids. CDR3 DNA: TGTGCCAGCAGCACGGGGACAGGGATGGCAGATACGCAGTATTTT. Amino acids: CASSTGTGMADTQYF.

This clonotype was seen many times. This rearrangement joins TRBV14 to TRBJ1-4; D remains unclear. Trimming cost V 1 base and J 0 bases, with 12 bases left between them. Germline CDR1 and CDR2: SGHDN and FVKESK. This CDR3 has 17 amino acids. The CDR3 protein is CASSQVSELATNEKLFF. The CDR3 DNA is TGTGCCAGCAGCCAAGTGTCCGAGCTGGCAACTAATGAAAAACTGTTTTTT. Complete variable domain (other parts from reference TRBV14 and TRBJ1-4): EAGVTQFPSHSVIEKGQTVTLRCDPISGHDNLYWYRRVMGKEIKFLLHFVKESKQDESGMPNNRFLAERTGGTYSTLKVQPAELEDSGVYFCASSQVSELATNEKLFFGSGTQLSVL.

CDR3 in amino acids: CSVNSYNEQFF. CDR3 in DNA: TGCAGCGTAAACAGTTACAATGAGCAGTTCTTC. This rearrangement joins TRBV29-1 to TRBJ2-1; no clear D gene. The germline V gene has CDR1 SQVTM and CDR2 ANQGSEA. The CDR3 spans 11 residues. Trimming cost V 6 bases and J 4 bases, with 7 bases left between them.

Many counts were recorded for this clonotype. The rearrangement joins TRBV20-1 to TRBJ2-1, with 7 bases identical to TRBD1. This CDR3 region has 15 residues. J was trimmed by 0 bases and V by 6 bases; bases with no gene match: 8. The germline V gene encodes CDR1 DFQATT and CDR2 SNEGSKA (reference sequence). The CDR3 here is CSATDRSPSYNEQFF. In DNA form, the CDR3 reads TGCAGTGCCACGGACAGGAGTCCCTCCTACAATGAGCAGTTCTTC.

This clonotype was observed a few times. The chain employs TRBV13 and TRBJ1-1; no definite D call. CDR3 length equals 13 residues. Per germline, CDR1 PRHDT and CDR2 FYEKMQ (reference sequence). The V and J ends lost 7 bases and 3 bases respectively, with 12 bases between them. CDR3 coding DNA: TGTGCCAGCACCCTCTGGACTGACACTGAAGCTTTCTTT. Its translation is CASTLWTDTEAFF.